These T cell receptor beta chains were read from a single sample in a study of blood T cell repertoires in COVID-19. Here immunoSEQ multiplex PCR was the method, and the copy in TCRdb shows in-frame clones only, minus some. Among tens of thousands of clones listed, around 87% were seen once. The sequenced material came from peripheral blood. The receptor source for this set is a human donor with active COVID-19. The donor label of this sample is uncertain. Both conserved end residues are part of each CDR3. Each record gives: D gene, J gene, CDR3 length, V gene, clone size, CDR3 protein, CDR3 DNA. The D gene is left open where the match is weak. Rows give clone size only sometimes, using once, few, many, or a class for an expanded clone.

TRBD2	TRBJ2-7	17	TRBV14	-	CASSQETTSGRYDEQYF	TGTGCCAGCAGCCAAGAGACCACTAGCGGGAGATACGACGAGCAGTACTTC
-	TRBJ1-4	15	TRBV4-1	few	CASSQDGRKTEKLFF	TGCGCCAGCAGCCAAGACGGGAGGAAGACGGAAAAACTGTTTTTT
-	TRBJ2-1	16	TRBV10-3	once	CAISERLGRSYNEQFF	TGTGCCATCAGTGAAAGATTGGGCCGCTCCTACAATGAGCAGTTCTTC
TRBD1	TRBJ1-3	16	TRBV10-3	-	CAISGREGAPGNTIYF	TGTGCCATCAGTGGACGAGAGGGGGCCCCTGGAAACACCATATATTTT
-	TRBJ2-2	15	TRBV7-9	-	CASSFRTDYTGELFF	TGTGCCAGCAGCTTCCGGACAGATTACACCGGGGAGCTGTTTTTT
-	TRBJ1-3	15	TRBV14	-	CASSPERFSGNTIYF	TGTGCCAGCAGCCCAGAACGGTTCTCTGGAAACACCATATATTTT
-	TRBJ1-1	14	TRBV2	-	CASSVLGQNTEAFF	TGTGCCAGCAGTGTACTCGGACAGAACACTGAAGCTTTCTTT
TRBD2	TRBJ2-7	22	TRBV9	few	CASSARRVGHRGGGRIGYEQYF	TGTGCCAGCAGCGCCCGCCGTGTAGGACATCGAGGCGGCGGGAGAATTGGGTACGAGCAGTACTTC
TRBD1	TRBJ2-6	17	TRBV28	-	CASSSRTGNSGANVLTF	TGTGCCAGCAGTTCTCGGACAGGCAACTCTGGGGCCAACGTCCTGACTTTC
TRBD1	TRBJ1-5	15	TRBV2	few	CASSPWTGNNQPQHF	TGTGCCAGCAGTCCGTGGACAGGGAACAATCAGCCCCAGCATTTT
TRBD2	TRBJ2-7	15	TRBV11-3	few	CASSLGVVGRDEQYF	TGTGCCAGCAGCCTCGGGGTAGTTGGGAGGGATGAGCAGTACTTC
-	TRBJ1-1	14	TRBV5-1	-	CASRSQGMETEAFF	TGCGCCAGCAGGTCTCAGGGTATGGAGACTGAAGCTTTCTTT
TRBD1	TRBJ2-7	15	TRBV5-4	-	CASSLPGTGVHEQYF	TGTGCCAGCAGCCTACCCGGGACAGGGGTTCACGAGCAGTACTTC
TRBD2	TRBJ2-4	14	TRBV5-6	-	CASSRGLPGNIQYF	TGTGCCAGCAGCCGGGGACTACCAGGAAACATTCAGTACTTC
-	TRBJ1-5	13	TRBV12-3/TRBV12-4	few	CASSFNNNQPQHF	TGTGCCAGCAGTTTCAACAACAATCAGCCCCAGCATTTT
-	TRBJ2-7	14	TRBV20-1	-	CSASLPSPVGEQYF	TGCAGTGCTAGTCTGCCTAGCCCCGTGGGCGAGCAGTACTTC
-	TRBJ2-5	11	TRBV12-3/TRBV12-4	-	CASSLQETQYF	TGTGCCAGCAGTTTACAGGAGACCCAGTACTTC
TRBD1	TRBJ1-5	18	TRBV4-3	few	CASSQDYRQGGSNQPQHF	TGCGCCAGCAGCCAAGATTATCGCCAGGGGGGAAGCAATCAGCCCCAGCATTTT
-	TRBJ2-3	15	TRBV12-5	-	CASGLVGVSTDTQYF	TGTGCTAGTGGTTTGGTAGGGGTGAGCACAGATACGCAGTATTTT
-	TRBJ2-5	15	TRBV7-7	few	CASSLDGQSQETQYF	TGTGCTAGCAGCTTAGACGGACAGTCCCAAGAGACCCAGTACTTC
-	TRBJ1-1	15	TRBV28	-	CASRIFRGPNTEAFF	TGTGCCAGCAGGATATTCAGGGGTCCGAACACTGAAGCTTTCTTT
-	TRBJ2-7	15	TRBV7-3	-	CASSPGPSSRYEQYF	TGTGCCAGCAGCCCTGGGCCTAGCAGTAGATACGAGCAGTACTTC
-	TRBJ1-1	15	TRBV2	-	CASRITGIQDTEAFF	TGTGCCAGCAGGATTACAGGGATCCAGGACACTGAAGCTTTCTTT
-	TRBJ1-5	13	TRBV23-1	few	CASSLIGGQPQHF	TGCGCCAGCAGTCTTATCGGGGGTCAGCCCCAGCATTTT
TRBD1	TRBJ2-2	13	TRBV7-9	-	CASSSTGAGELFF	TGTGCCAGCAGCTCGACAGGGGCCGGGGAGCTGTTTTTT
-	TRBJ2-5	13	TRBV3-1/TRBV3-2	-	CASSQQAVETQYF	TGTGCCAGCAGCCAACAAGCGGTGGAGACCCAGTACTTC
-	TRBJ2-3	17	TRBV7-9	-	CASSLEVAGPWGDTQYF	TGTGCCAGCAGCTTAGAGGTCGCGGGCCCCTGGGGAGATACGCAGTATTTT
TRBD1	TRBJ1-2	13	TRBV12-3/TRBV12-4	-	CASRDTGGPGYTF	TGTGCCAGCAGGGATACAGGGGGCCCTGGCTACACCTTC
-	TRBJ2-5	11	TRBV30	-	CAWSDSPTQYF	TGTGCCTGGAGCGACTCCCCCACCCAGTACTTC
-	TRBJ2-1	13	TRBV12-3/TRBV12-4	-	CASKLQGANEQFF	TGTGCCAGCAAACTACAGGGAGCCAATGAGCAGTTCTTC
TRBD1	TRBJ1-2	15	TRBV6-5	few	CASSPTLTGLQGYTF	TGTGCCAGCAGCCCAACCCTGACAGGGCTACAAGGCTACACCTTC
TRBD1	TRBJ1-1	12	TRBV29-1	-	CSVERQGPEAFF	TGCAGCGTTGAACGACAGGGACCTGAAGCTTTCTTT
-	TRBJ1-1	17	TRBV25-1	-	CAIKQAGNRERDTEAFF	TGTGCCATTAAACAGGCAGGGAATCGTGAGCGGGACACTGAAGCTTTCTTT
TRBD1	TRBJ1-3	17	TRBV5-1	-	CASSSGQRVPSGNTIYF	TGCGCCAGCAGCTCGGGACAGCGCGTCCCCTCTGGAAACACCATATATTTT
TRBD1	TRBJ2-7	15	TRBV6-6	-	CASSSPRDRPYEQYF	TGTGCCAGCAGCTCCCCCCGGGACAGACCCTACGAGCAGTACTTC
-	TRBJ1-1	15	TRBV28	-	CASILRVGFYTEAFF	TGTGCCAGCATCTTACGCGTGGGCTTTTACACTGAAGCTTTCTTT
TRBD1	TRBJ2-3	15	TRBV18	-	CASSPGQGAMDTQYF	TGTGCCAGCTCACCCGGACAGGGGGCAATGGATACGCAGTATTTT
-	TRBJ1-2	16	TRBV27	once	CASSLSGGGGLGGYTF	TGTGCCAGCAGTTTATCTGGCGGTGGGGGGTTGGGTGGCTACACCTTC
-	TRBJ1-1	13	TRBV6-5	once	CASSKRGGIKAFF	TGTGCCAGCAGCAAGCGGGGGGGCATAAAAGCTTTCTTT
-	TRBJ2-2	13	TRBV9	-	CASRTGGTGELFF	TGTGCCAGCAGGACCGGGGGCACCGGGGAGCTGTTTTTT
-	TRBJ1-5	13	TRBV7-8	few	CASSLLSDQPQHF	TGTGCCAGCAGCTTATTATCCGATCAGCCCCAGCATTTT
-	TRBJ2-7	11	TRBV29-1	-	CSVAGGDEQYF	TGCAGCGTTGCTGGGGGCGACGAGCAGTACTTC
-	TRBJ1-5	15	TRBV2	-	CASSEAGRLVQPQHF	TGTGCCAGCAGTGAAGCAGGGAGGCTGGTCCAGCCCCAGCATTTT
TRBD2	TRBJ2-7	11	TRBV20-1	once	CSATKPGGEYF	TGCAGTGCTACCAAGCCGGGGGGGGAGTACTTC
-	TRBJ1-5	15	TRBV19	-	CASSRVLGFNQPQHF	TGTGCCAGTTCCAGGGTATTGGGCTTCAATCAGCCCCAGCATTTT
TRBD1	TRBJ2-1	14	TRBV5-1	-	CASARTGRHNEQFF	TGCGCCAGCGCCCGGACAGGGAGACATAATGAGCAGTTCTTC
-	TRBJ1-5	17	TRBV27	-	CASSPTPRYGGGQPQHF	TGTGCCAGCAGTCCTACGCCCCGGTACGGGGGAGGTCAGCCCCAGCATTTT
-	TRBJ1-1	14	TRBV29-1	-	CSVETREMNTEAFF	TGCAGCGTGGAAACCAGGGAAATGAACACTGAAGCTTTCTTT
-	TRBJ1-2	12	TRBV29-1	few	CSVEGWADGYTF	TGCAGCGTTGAAGGTTGGGCAGATGGCTACACCTTC
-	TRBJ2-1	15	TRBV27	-	CASRSLAGSYNEQFF	TGTGCCAGCAGGTCACTAGCCGGTTCCTACAATGAGCAGTTCTTC
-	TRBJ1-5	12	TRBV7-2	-	CASSFYNQPQHF	TGTGCCAGCAGCTTCTACAATCAGCCCCAGCATTTT
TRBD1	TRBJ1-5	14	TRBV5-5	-	CASSRQGGNQPQHF	TGTGCCAGCAGCAGACAGGGGGGCAATCAGCCCCAGCATTTT
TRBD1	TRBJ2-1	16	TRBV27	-	CASSFPGTGTYNEQFF	TGTGCCAGCAGTTTCCCCGGGACAGGGACCTACAATGAGCAGTTCTTC
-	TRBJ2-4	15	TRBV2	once	CASSPRQSPKNIQYF	TGTGCCAGCAGCCCCCGACAGTCCCCCAAAAACATTCAGTACTTC
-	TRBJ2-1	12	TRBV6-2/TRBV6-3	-	CASSPQYNEQFF	TGTGCCAGCAGTCCCCAATACAATGAGCAGTTCTTC
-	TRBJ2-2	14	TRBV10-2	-	CASRGTAGTGELFF	TGCGCCAGCCGGGGGACAGCGGGCACCGGGGAGCTGTTTTTT